A single sample gave rise to the 21 T cell receptor beta chains below, sequenced in a study of blood T cell repertoires in COVID-19. Libraries were prepared by immunoSEQ multiplex PCR; TCRdb keeps only in-frame clonotypes and omits some of them. Found here are about 94,000 clones, about 74% of them singletons; the top ten hold just under 4%. Sequencing input: peripheral blood. The receptors originated from a man aged 65 to 79 with COVID-19, enrolled during active disease.

The rearrangement joins TRBV13 to TRBJ1-3; D perhaps matches TRBD1 (5 bases). In germline, CDR1 is PRHDT, CDR2 FYEKMQ (reference sequence). V shed 1 base and J shed 2 bases, with 9 bases lying between them. The CDR3 loop spans 15 amino acids. The CDR3 DNA sequence: TGTGCCAGCAGCTTAGCTCCCAGGGCTGGAAACACCATATATTTT. This sequence encodes CASSLAPRAGNTIYF.

This rearrangement joins TRBV6-6 to TRBJ2-5; 8 nucleotides agree with TRBD1. The CDR3 contains 13 residues. V lost 8 bases to trimming and J lost 2 bases; unmatched junction nucleotides: 4. CDR1 and CDR2 from the germline V gene are MNHNY and SVGAGI (reference sequence). The DNA of the CDR3 is TGTGCCAGCTATGGACAGGGACAAGAGACCCAGTACTTC. Its protein product is CASYGQGQETQYF.

J is TRBJ2-3 and V is TRBV5-6; a possible D gene is TRBD2 (6 bases). Germline CDR1 and CDR2: SGHDT and YYEEEE. The V end lost 0 bases, the J end lost 4 bases, and 9 bases lay between the germline ends. CDR3 size: 14 residues. CDR3 in amino acids: CASSLGLESDTQYF. In DNA, the CDR3 is TGTGCCAGCAGCTTGGGACTAGAGTCAGATACGCAGTATTTT.

The rearrangement uses TRBV7-8 and TRBJ2-3; no clear D gene. CDR3 length: 12 amino acids. Trimming removed 2 bases at V and 6 bases at J, with 6 bases between. The germline V gene encodes CDR1 SGHVS and CDR2 FQNEAQ. CDR3 DNA sequence: TGTGCCAGCAGCTTAAATCGGGATACGCAGTATTTT. Translation gives CASSLNRDTQYF.

The genes are TRBV4-3 and TRBJ2-1, with a weak D call TRBD2 (6 bases). The length of the CDR3 is 16 residues. The ends were cut back, 0 bases at V and 10 bases at J, with 19 bases in the middle. The germline V gene has CDR1 LGHNA and CDR2 YSLEER. The CDR3 region is CASSQDIRASAWEQFF. The CDR3 DNA follows: TGCGCCAGCAGCCAAGATATTCGGGCTAGCGCGTGGGAGCAGTTCTTC.

This clone has more than one count but fewer than ten. V usage is TRBV19 and J usage is TRBJ2-2; TRBD2 matches 9 bases. Germline lookup yields CDR1 LNHDA and CDR2 SQIVND (reference sequence). Trimming removed 9 bases from V and 5 bases from J; junction bases left unmatched: 7. CDR3 length: 14 amino acids. The CDR3 coding sequence is TGTGCCAGCTTTAGCGGGAGTTGGACCGGGGAGCTGTTTTTT. Encoded protein: CASFSGSWTGELFF.

The rearrangement links TRBV28 to TRBJ2-3; maybe TRBD2 (5 bases). This CDR3 contains 15 residues. Trimming pared 5 bases from V and 2 bases from J, leaving 14 bases between. Germline CDR1 MDHEN, CDR2 SYDVKM. Here the CDR3 reads CASSPSGGYTDTQYF. The CDR3 region has the DNA TGTGCCAGCAGTCCCAGCGGCGGGTACACAGATACGCAGTATTTT.

This chain links TRBV28 with TRBJ1-6, with 7 bases aligning to TRBD1. Germline CDR1 and CDR2: MDHEN and SYDVKM. This CDR3 has 14 residues. J gave up 5 bases and V 6 bases, and 4 bases lay outside the gene matches. In DNA form, the CDR3 reads TGTGCCAGCAGCGGACAGGCCAATAATTCACCCCTCCACTTT. As protein: CASSGQANNSPLHF.

In this sample, this clone turned up a few times. This rearrangement joins TRBV28 to TRBJ2-2, with TRBD1 matching over 7 bases. CDR3 size: 13 residues. Germline lookup yields CDR1 MDHEN and CDR2 SYDVKM. Trimming cost V 7 bases and J 5 bases; bases outside gene matches: 4. The CDR3 sequence is CASILQGTGELFF. DNA for the CDR3: TGTGCCAGCATCCTACAGGGGACCGGGGAGCTGTTTTTT.

This chain uses TRBV28 with TRBJ1-5, with TRBD1 identical over 8 bases. The germline V gene has CDR1 MDHEN and CDR2 SYDVKM. The trim removed 8 bases at V and 2 bases at J, leaving 5 bases unmatched. The CDR3 totals 14 residues. CDR3 region: CASLTGAGNQPQHF. The CDR3 bases are TGTGCCAGCCTGACAGGGGCCGGCAATCAGCCCCAGCATTTT.

The chain is built from TRBV7-9 and TRBJ1-4, with 7 bases aligning to TRBD1. Germline trimming cut 5 bases from V and 0 bases from J; bases unmatched to any gene: 6. The germline V gene encodes CDR1 SEHNR and CDR2 FQNEAQ (reference sequence). There are 16 residues in the CDR3. The CDR3 DNA sequence: TGTGCCAGCAGCCTCGGACAGGCCCCAACTAATGAAAAACTGTTTTTT. This translates into CASSLGQAPTNEKLFF.

The CDR3 DNA follows: TGTGCCAGCAGCGTAGGTTCCGAGGCCAGCTATGGCTACACCTTC. It translates to CASSVGSEASYGYTF. The rearrangement joins TRBV9 to TRBJ1-2; D is unresolved. The CDR3 is 15 residues long. The V gene's germline CDR1 is SGDLS and CDR2 YYNGEE. Trimming shortened V by 0 bases and J by 4 bases, and 13 bases separated the two germline ends.

This clone was observed a single time. The V gene is TRBV11-2, the J gene TRBJ2-1, with D maybe TRBD2 (7 bases). Germline values: CDR1 SGHAT, CDR2 FQNNGV. The CDR3 is 17 residues long. V lost 3 bases and J 6 bases, leaving 21 bases between the germline ends. The CDR3, as DNA: TGTGCCAGCAGCTTGGGGGGGGCGGGCGGAGCCCTCAATGAGCAGTTCTTC. Its protein is CASSLGGAGGALNEQFF.

The chain is built from TRBV6-2 or TRBV6-3 and TRBJ1-3; D remains unclear. CDR1 and CDR2 from the germline V gene are MNHEY and SVGEGT. Deletions cut 0 bases from V and 16 bases from J, with 13 bases between. The CDR3 runs to 12 residues. The DNA for the CDR3 is TGTGCCAGCAGTTACTCTGTACCGCCTGCGTATTTT. This gives the protein CASSYSVPPAYF.

The CDR3 nucleotides read TGCGCCAGCAGCTGGGACAGGGGGAACACTGAAGCTTTCTTT. Its translation is CASSWDRGNTEAFF. The V gene is TRBV5-1, the J gene TRBJ1-1, with 10 bases aligning to TRBD1. V was clipped by 3 bases and J by 1 base; unmatched bases: 0. Germline assignment: CDR1 SGHRS and CDR2 YFSETQ. This CDR3 comprises 14 residues. The whole variable domain, remainder taken from reference TRBV5-1 and TRBJ1-1, is KAGVTQTPRYLIKTRGQQVTLSCSPISGHRSVSWYQQTPGQGLQFLFEYFSETQRNKGNFPGRFSGRQFSNSRSEMNVSTLELGDSALYLCASSWDRGNTEAFFGQGTRLTVV.

CDR3 in DNA: TGTGCCGGCTACCGGGGGGGTATTTATAATTCACCCCTCCACTTT. The encoded protein is CAGYRGGIYNSPLHF. This chain links TRBV21-1 with TRBJ1-6. TRBV21-1 is a pseudogene. The CDR3 is 15 amino acids.

The chain combines TRBV5-6 with TRBJ1-1, with D unresolved. Between the trimmed V and J ends, which lost 4 bases and 8 bases, there was a span of 18 bases. The CDR3 contains 14 residues. The germline V gene has CDR1 SGHDT and CDR2 YYEEEE. The CDR3 spells CASSPNRILREAFF. As DNA, the CDR3 is TGTGCCAGCAGCCCGAACCGAATACTGAGGGAAGCTTTCTTT.

The V call is TRBV28, the J call TRBJ1-5; D is undetermined. The germline V gene has CDR1 MDHEN and CDR2 SYDVKM. V was shortened by 7 bases and J by 4 bases, with 8 bases between the two germline ends. The CDR3 sequence is 12 residues long. CDR3 sequence: CASTDINQPQHF. The CDR3 region has the DNA TGTGCCAGCACCGACATTAATCAGCCCCAGCATTTT.

The genes are TRBV5-1 and TRBJ2-5, with TRBD1 as a possible D gene (6 bases). The V end lost 0 bases, the J end lost 5 bases, and 8 bases lay between the germline ends. From germline, CDR1 is SGHRS and CDR2 YFSETQ. The CDR3 length is 13 residues. DNA of the CDR3: TGCGCCAGCAGCTTGGACAGGGCGGAGACCCAGTACTTC. Encoded protein: CASSLDRAETQYF.

This chain connects TRBV18 to TRBJ2-7, with a tentative D call TRBD1 (6 bases). V lost 5 bases and J 6 bases, leaving 20 bases between the germline ends. The CDR3 has 15 residues. Germline lookup yields CDR1 KGHSH and CDR2 LQKENI. CDR3 in amino acids: CASSRPGTGLGEQYF. The DNA for the CDR3 is TGTGCCAGCTCAAGACCGGGAACAGGGCTTGGCGAGCAGTACTTC. The full variable domain, rest sourced from reference TRBV18 and TRBJ2-7, is NAGVMQNPRHLVRRRGQEARLRCSPMKGHSHVYWYRQLPEEGLKFMVYLQKENIIDESGMPKERFSAEFPKEGPSILRIQQVVRGDSAAYFCASSRPGTGLGEQYFGPGTRLTVT.

V usage is TRBV4-1 and J usage is TRBJ2-3; 9 bases are shared with TRBD2. The CDR3 contains 16 residues. The germline CDR1 and CDR2 sequences are MGHRA and YSYEKL. Trimming cost V 2 bases and J 1 base; bases outside gene matches: 4. CDR3: CASSQPSGDGTDTQYF. The CDR3 coding sequence is TGCGCCAGCAGCCAACCTAGCGGGGATGGCACAGATACGCAGTATTTT.